The 30 T cell receptor beta chains listed next were all sequenced from one sample in a study of vaccination effects on CD4 cells after COVID-19 (dated by TCRdb to 2021 to 2024). In the ViraFEST assay, PBMC were stimulated with viral peptide pools, and antigen-specific CD4+ T cell clonotypes were then identified by expansion using TCR sequencing. After around ten days of culture, CD4+ T cells were isolated with the EasySep CD4+ T cell isolation kit. PCR-confirmed SARS-CoV-2 infection had occurred in convalescent patients between March and December 2020, before the Alpha, Beta and Delta variants emerged in the United States. Their recognized antigens are unknown. Receptor amplification or capture employed the immunoSEQ multiplex PCR assay. TCRdb holds this immuneACCESS table with in-frame rearrangements only. Some clones are missing; in checked studies, unresolved V genes explain under half, and the rest has no known cause. This sample has roughly 23,000 clones in its table, and roughly three quarters of those were observed once. In total, the top ten clones hold about 15% of the sample.

Sequences were derived from CD4+ T cells from PBMCs cultured with SARS-CoV-2 spike peptides, sampled before COVID-19 vaccination. What the cell subset or site label conveys for this sample: SARS-CoV-2 spike overlapping peptide pool stimulation. Source of these receptors: a human donor who had a prior SARS-CoV-2 infection.

The chain combines TRBV3-1 (or the pseudogene TRBV3-2) with TRBJ2-7; D is tentatively TRBD1 or TRBD2 (5 bases each). The V end was cut by 5 bases, the J end by 2 bases, with 16 bases between. CDR1 and CDR2 from the germline V gene are LGHDT and YNNKEL (reference sequence). The CDR3 totals 15 residues. The CDR3 DNA reads TGTGCCAGCAGCAGCAGGACGGGACGGACCTACGAGCAGTACTTC. Protein product: CASSSRTGRTYEQYF.

This clone has a handful of counts. V and J are TRBV6-1 and TRBJ1-1; TRBD1 might be the D (5 bases). Germline-derived CDR1 and CDR2 are MNHNS and SASEGT. Trimming took off 3 bases at V and 11 bases at J, with 19 bases between the two ends. The CDR3 extends over 14 amino acids. The CDR3 nucleotides read TGTGCCAGCAGTGAGGCCGTCCGCCCAGGGCAGGCTTTCTTT. Protein product: CASSEAVRPGQAFF.

The chain employs TRBV4-2 and TRBJ2-3; 8 positions match TRBD2. V gave up 4 bases and J gave up 5 bases; unmatched junction bases: 11. CDR1 and CDR2 (germline): LGHNA, YNFKEQ. The CDR3 has 16 amino acids. The CDR3: CASSPSSGGRLDTQYF. In DNA form, the CDR3 reads TGTGCCAGCAGCCCTAGCTCTGGCGGGAGGTTAGATACGCAGTATTTT.

The sample holds a few counts of this clone. This sequence joins TRBV5-4 and TRBJ2-1; 9 nucleotides line up with TRBD1. Trimming took 4 bases from V and 1 from J; bases not matched to a gene: 3. The CDR3 is 15 residues long. CDR1 and CDR2 from the germline V gene are SGHNT and YYREEE (reference sequence). CDR3 nucleotide sequence: TGTGCCAGCAGCCGGACAGGGGCATCCTACAATGAGCAGTTCTTC. Amino acids: CASSRTGASYNEQFF.

This clone turned up a few times. This chain connects TRBV27 to TRBJ1-3, with a weak D call TRBD1 (5 bases). The CDR3 spans 13 residues. The V end was cut by 5 bases, the J end by 3 bases, with 8 bases between. Germline loops: CDR1 MNHEY, CDR2 SMNVEV (reference sequence). The CDR3, as DNA: TGTGCCAGCAGTGGGCAGGGTGGAAACACCATATATTTT. It encodes CASSGQGGNTIYF.

In its sample, this clone was seen once. V and J are TRBV18 and TRBJ2-7, with D possibly TRBD1 on 6 matching bases. CDR1 and CDR2 from the germline V gene are KGHSH and LQKENI. Between the trimmed V and J ends, which lost 3 bases and 5 bases, there was a span of 14 bases. The CDR3 is 14 amino acids. The CDR3 reads CASSPSTRGNEQYF. CDR3 DNA sequence: TGTGCCAGCTCACCCTCGACCAGGGGTAACGAGCAGTACTTC.

The rearrangement links TRBV7-3 to TRBJ2-1; 10 bases line up with TRBD2. In germline, CDR1 is SGHTA, CDR2 FQGTGA. The CDR3 has 15 amino acids. After removal of 7 bases from V and 9 bases from J, the junction contained 12 bases not matched to a gene. This CDR3 is CASTPSGGALGEQFF. In DNA form, the CDR3 reads TGTGCCAGCACCCCGAGCGGGGGGGCACTTGGTGAGCAGTTCTTC.

J is TRBJ2-1 and V is TRBV7-3; 7 bases agree with TRBD2. Germline lookup yields CDR1 SGHTA and CDR2 FQGTGA. The CDR3 spans 13 residues. V lost 2 bases and J lost 7; bases outside the gene matches: 2. CDR3 loop: CASSLALANEQFF. The CDR3 bases are TGTGCCAGCAGCTTAGCACTAGCGAATGAGCAGTTCTTC.

V usage is TRBV2 and J usage is TRBJ1-1; D remains ambiguous. Deletions cut 7 bases from V and 0 bases from J, with 9 bases between. The CDR3 is 13 residues long. Germline CDR1 reads SNHLY; CDR2 reads FYNNEI. The CDR3 DNA reads as TGTGCCAGCATGATGGACGTGAACACTGAAGCTTTCTTT. Translated, it gives CASMMDVNTEAFF.

V and J are TRBV7-2 and TRBJ1-2; D gene unclear. V gave up 5 bases and J gave up 5 bases, with 18 bases separating them. The CDR3 is 15 residues long. The germline gives CDR1 SGHTA, CDR2 FQGNSA. The CDR3 region is CASSRAPTADYGYTF. DNA of the CDR3: TGTGCCAGCAGCAGGGCACCCACAGCGGATTATGGCTACACCTTC.

The chain joins TRBV7-9 to TRBJ2-7; 13 positions agree with TRBD2. This CDR3 comprises 16 residues. The germline V gene encodes CDR1 SEHNR and CDR2 FQNEAQ (reference sequence). The trim removed 5 bases at V and 0 bases at J, leaving 4 bases unmatched. The CDR3 loop is CASSRGTSGASYEQYF. CDR3 coding DNA: TGTGCCAGCAGCCGGGGGACTAGCGGGGCCTCCTACGAGCAGTACTTC.

This chain joins TRBV9 and TRBJ1-6, with D unresolved. CDR1 and CDR2 (germline): SGDLS, YYNGEE. The CDR3 has 14 residues. V was shortened by 4 bases and J by 5 bases, with 10 bases between the two germline ends. The DNA of the CDR3 is TGTGCCAGCAGCTCTCAGGTCGATAATTCACCCCTCCACTTT. Its protein is CASSSQVDNSPLHF. Filled out from reference TRBV9 and TRBJ1-6, the complete variable domain reads DSGVTQTPKHLITATGQRVTLRCSPRSGDLSVYWYQQSLDQGLQFLIQYYNGEERAKGNILERFSAQQFPDLHSELNLSSLELGDSALYFCASSSQVDNSPLHFGNGTRLTVT.

This clone was picked up a small number of times. The J gene is TRBJ2-3, the V gene TRBV5-1, with D perhaps matching TRBD1 or TRBD2 (5 bases each). The CDR3 spans 14 residues. Germline CDR1 and CDR2: SGHRS and YFSETQ. V lost 4 bases and J 5 bases, leaving 14 bases between the germline ends. The CDR3 reads CASSPGPAGDTQYF. CDR3 DNA sequence: TGCGCCAGCAGCCCGGGACCAGCAGGAGATACGCAGTATTTT. The full variable domain, in which reference TRBV5-1 and TRBJ2-3 provide the parts outside the CDR3, is KAGVTQTPRYLIKTRGQQVTLSCSPISGHRSVSWYQQTPGQGLQFLFEYFSETQRNKGNFPGRFSGRQFSNSRSEMNVSTLELGDSALYLCASSPGPAGDTQYFGPGTRLTVL.

This chain links TRBV11-2 with TRBJ1-2; possibly TRBD1 for D (5 bases). The germline V gene encodes CDR1 SGHAT and CDR2 FQNNGV. The CDR3 runs 13 residues. V was cut by 2 bases and J by 8 bases, with 12 bases left in between. In nucleotides, the CDR3 is TGTGCCAGCAGCTTACAGGGTTTAGAGGGCTACACCTTC. Translated, it gives CASSLQGLEGYTF. Based on the CDR3 plus reference TRBV11-2 and TRBJ1-2, the full variable domain is EAGVAQSPRYKIIEKRQSVAFWCNPISGHATLYWYQQILGQGPKLLIQFQNNGVVDDSQLPKDRFSAERLKGVDSTLKIQPAKLEDSAVYLCASSLQGLEGYTFGSGTRLTVV.

The gene calls are TRBV24-1 and TRBJ2-7; D is unresolved. Trimming removed 6 bases from V and 2 bases from J, with 10 bases in between. The CDR3 spans 13 residues. Germline CDR1 is KGHDR and CDR2 is SFDVKD. CDR3: CATSSDITYEQYF. The CDR3 nucleotides are TGTGCCACCAGTAGTGACATCACCTACGAGCAGTACTTC.

The chain has TRBV4-3 and TRBJ2-4; D unresolved. Germline V lookup: CDR1 LGHNA, CDR2 YSLEER. V was cut by 0 bases and J by 2 bases, with 8 bases left in between. The CDR3 length is 15 residues. The CDR3 is CASSQDSVTKNIQYF. The CDR3 DNA is TGCGCCAGCAGCCAAGACTCTGTAACCAAAAACATTCAGTACTTC.

This rearrangement joins TRBV7-2 to TRBJ2-3; 9 bases are a match to TRBD2. Trimming removed 3 bases from V and 3 bases from J; junction bases left unmatched: 7. Germline-derived CDR1 and CDR2 are SGHTA and FQGNSA. The CDR3 has 16 amino acids. CDR3 nucleotides: TGTGCCAGCAGCTTGGTAGCGGGGGTAAAGACAGATACGCAGTATTTT. As protein: CASSLVAGVKTDTQYF.

The chain employs TRBV5-4 and TRBJ2-1; tentative D call: TRBD2 (5 bases). The CDR3 length is 13 residues. Germline loops: CDR1 SGHNT, CDR2 YYREEE (reference sequence). Trimming left V 2 bases short and J 4 bases short, with 7 bases between. This CDR3 is CASSLGGYNEQFF. In DNA form, the CDR3 reads TGTGCCAGCAGCTTAGGCGGGTACAATGAGCAGTTCTTC. The entire variable domain, with the rest obtained from reference TRBV5-4 and TRBJ2-1, is as follows: ETGVTQSPTHLIKTRGQQVTLRCSSQSGHNTVSWYQQALGQGPQFIFQYYREEENGRGNFPPRFSGLQFPNYSSELNVNALELDDSALYLCASSLGGYNEQFFGPGTRLTVL.

The genes are TRBV9 and TRBJ2-1; either TRBD1 or TRBD2 may fit D (5 bases each). CDR3 length equals 14 residues. The germline gives CDR1 SGDLS, CDR2 YYNGEE. V was pared by 4 bases and J by 9 bases, with 17 bases between. The CDR3 sequence: CASSRRVERGEQFF. Written as DNA, the CDR3 is TGTGCCAGCAGCCGACGCGTGGAGAGGGGTGAGCAGTTCTTC. Drawing the rest from reference TRBV9 and TRBJ2-1, the complete variable domain is DSGVTQTPKHLITATGQRVTLRCSPRSGDLSVYWYQQSLDQGLQFLIQYYNGEERAKGNILERFSAQQFPDLHSELNLSSLELGDSALYFCASSRRVERGEQFFGPGTRLTVL.

This chain joins TRBV18 and TRBJ2-1, with a weak D call TRBD1 (6 bases). The CDR3 consists of 12 residues. V lost 1 base to trimming and J lost 14 bases, with 12 bases between them. Germline CDR1 reads KGHSH; CDR2 reads LQKENI. CDR3 sequence reads: CASSPQDRAEFF. CDR3 DNA: TGTGCCAGCTCACCACAGGACAGAGCTGAGTTCTTC. Using reference TRBV18 and TRBJ2-1 for the parts outside the CDR3, the full variable domain is NAGVMQNPRHLVRRRGQEARLRCSPMKGHSHVYWYRQLPEEGLKFMVYLQKENIIDESGMPKERFSAEFPKEGPSILRIQQVVRGDSAAYFCASSPQDRAEFFGPGTRLTVL.

The V gene is TRBV2, the J gene TRBJ1-2; 9 bases line up with TRBD1. CDR1 SNHLY and CDR2 FYNNEI come from the germline V gene. Trimming at V came to 6 bases and at J to 10 bases, leaving 12 bases not matched to a gene. CDR3 length: 14 residues. DNA of the CDR3: TGTGCCAGCAGGTCTTCCGGGACAGGGACATACTACACCTTC. Its protein is CASRSSGTGTYYTF.

In nucleotides, the CDR3 is TGTGCCAGCAGTTACGGGCGGCTAGCGGGAATGACCTACAATGAGCAGTTCTTC. Amino acids: CASSYGRLAGMTYNEQFF. This chain connects TRBV6-2 or TRBV6-3 to TRBJ2-1, with 9 bases lining up with TRBD2. The CDR3 spans 18 residues. CDR1 MNHEY and CDR2 SVGEGT come from the germline V gene. Trimming cost V 2 bases and J 2 bases; bases outside gene matches: 10.

The chain is built from TRBV5-4 and TRBJ2-3; D possibly corresponds to TRBD1 (6 bases). Per germline, CDR1 SGHNT and CDR2 YYREEE (reference sequence). Trimming took 3 bases from V and 1 from J, leaving 9 bases between them. This CDR3 is 14 amino acids long. The CDR3 DNA reads as TGTGCCAGCAGCTCAAGGACAGGCACAGATACGCAGTATTTT. The encoded protein is CASSSRTGTDTQYF.

This clone occurred a few times. The chain links TRBV5-4 to TRBJ1-6; TRBD1 matches at 12 bases. The ends lost 4 bases at V and 7 bases at J; junction bases unmatched: 3. Germline V gene lookup returns CDR1 SGHNT and CDR2 YYREEE (reference sequence). This CDR3 is 15 amino acids long. The CDR3 here is CASSRGQGANSPLHF. The DNA of the CDR3 is TGTGCCAGCAGCCGGGGACAGGGGGCGAATTCACCCCTCCACTTT.

The rearrangement links TRBV4-2 to TRBJ2-7; D is possibly TRBD2 (6 bases). Trimming removed 0 bases from V and 1 base from J, with 7 bases in between. The CDR3 contains 14 residues. Germline V gene lookup returns CDR1 LGHNA and CDR2 YNFKEQ. CDR3 residues: CASSQDGTSYEQYF. CDR3 nucleotides: TGTGCCAGCAGCCAAGATGGGACTTCCTACGAGCAGTACTTC.

J is TRBJ2-7 and V is TRBV10-3, with D perhaps TRBD1 (6 bases). V shed 3 bases and J shed 3 bases, with 6 bases lying between them. The CDR3 has 12 residues. Looked up from germline, CDR1 is ENHRY and CDR2 is SYGVKD. Written as DNA, the CDR3 is TGTGCCATCAGTGACAGGGGCTACGAGCAGTACTTC. Its translation is CAISDRGYEQYF.

This chain uses TRBV7-9 with TRBJ2-7; tentative D call: TRBD2 (6 bases). CDR3 length equals 15 residues. Germline V CDR1 and CDR2: SEHNR, FQNEAQ (reference sequence). V shed 5 bases and J shed 6 bases, with 20 bases lying between them. The CDR3 sequence is CASSEGTRSLREQYF. Here the CDR3 DNA reads TGTGCCAGCAGCGAGGGGACTCGATCCTTACGCGAGCAGTACTTC.

This clone was detected once. This chain links TRBV5-5 with TRBJ1-5; 10 nucleotides match TRBD1. Germline CDR1 and CDR2: SGHKS and YYEKEE (reference sequence). The V segment lost 4 bases and the J segment 4 bases; nucleotides outside the gene matches: 5. This CDR3 spans 15 amino acids. This chain's CDR3 is CASSPSGQGNQPQHF. For the CDR3, the DNA is TGTGCCAGCAGCCCCTCGGGACAGGGGAATCAGCCCCAGCATTTT.

V and J are TRBV6-5 and TRBJ1-5; D is undetermined. This CDR3 region has 12 residues. V gave up 8 bases and J gave up 3 bases, with 8 bases separating them. The germline CDR1 and CDR2 sequences are MNHEY and SVGAGI. Here the CDR3 reads CASGVYNQPQHF. As DNA, the CDR3 is TGTGCCAGCGGGGTTTACAATCAGCCCCAGCATTTT.

The chain carries TRBV6-1 and TRBJ1-1; no clear D. This CDR3 has 16 residues. Germline lookup yields CDR1 MNHNS and CDR2 SASEGT. With 0 bases removed from V and 4 bases from J, the gap between germline ends came to 15 bases. The CDR3 protein is CASSEADSSFGTEAFF. In nucleotides, the CDR3 is TGTGCCAGCAGTGAAGCGGACTCGAGTTTCGGCACTGAAGCTTTCTTT.